The present T cell receptor (beta chain) was sequenced within a study of blood T cell repertoires in COVID-19. Across the study: Acute and convalescent COVID-19 samples came from the United States, Italy and Spain.

Under the authors' procedure: Amplification from reference gene primers served as the basis for estimated nucleated cell counts. Sequencing used immunoSEQ multiplex PCR; TCRdb keeps in-frame clones, though not all of them. For V, J and clone size, that table is used; D and trimming come from the DNA. This table holds 250,000 to 300,000 clones, around 80% found once. Each participant's cohort was designated according to participant-reported clinical history. V trimming: 5 bases; J trimming: 6 bases; junction bases outside the gene matches: 6. Germline V gives CDR1 MRHNA, CDR2 SNTAGT. This CDR3 comprises 14 residues.

The rearrangement joins TRBV6-4 to TRBJ2-1, with 8 bases fitting TRBD2. The specimen sequenced was PBMCs or T cells enriched from blood (not recorded which). This receptor was obtained from a man aged 25-45 years with acute COVID-19. The CDR3 reads CASSTSGSFNEQFF. CDR3 DNA sequence: TGTGCCAGCAGTACAAGCGGGAGTTTCAATGAGCAGTTCTTC.